The rows below give T cell receptor beta chains drawn from one sample of a study of early T cells in non-severe SARS-CoV-2 infection. Each CDR3 protein is one row after TCRdb ran MiXCR on the 5' RACE reads. The sample records around 70,000 distinct CDR3 sequences, more than 8.5% being singletons. Specimen: whole blood, collected at baseline. These receptor sequences come from an adult who was a healthcare worker with PCR-confirmed SARS-CoV-2 infection or an uninfected control (not recorded which). The CDR3 runs from the conserved cysteine through the conserved F or W. Fields, in order: D gene, J gene, CDR3 length, V gene, clone size, CDR3 DNA, CDR3 protein. The D gene is left open where the match is weak. Size is omitted from some rows. Given values are once, few, many or a class for expanded clones.

-	TRBJ2-2	18	TRBV4-1	-	TGCGCCAGCAGCCAAGATCTTTCGGGCAGGCCAACATCCGGGGAGCTGTTTTTT	CASSQDLSGRPTSGELFF
-	TRBJ1-1	14	TRBV7-2	many	TGTGCCAGCAGCTTAATAGGGGTTGCCACTGAAGCTTTCTTT	CASSLIGVATEAFF
-	TRBJ1-1	13	TRBV28	-	TGTGCCAGCACGGGGGGGAGGAGCACTGAAGCTTTCTTT	CASTGGRSTEAFF
-	TRBJ2-1	14	TRBV4-3	many	TGCGCCAGCAGCCAAGATTCTGAAGGTAGCCGGCAGTTCTTC	CASSQDSEGSRQFF
-	TRBJ1-6	15	TRBV6-1	-	TGTGCCGCCAAACAGGCGAGCTCCTATAATTCACCCCTCCACTTT	CAAKQASSYNSPLHF
-	TRBJ2-7	11	TRBV20-1	few	TGCAGTGCTGGACAAGCGCACGAGCAGTACTTC	CSAGQAHEQYF
-	TRBJ1-1	13	TRBV20-1	many	TGCAGTGCCACTCCCCAGGGTCGGACTGAAGCTTTCTTT	CSATPQGRTEAFF
-	TRBJ2-7	14	TRBV29-1	-	TGCAACGTAATCCCCCAAACAGGGTCGGGGGAGCAGTACTTC	CNVIPQTGSGEQYF
-	TRBJ2-1	14	TRBV10-3	many	TGTGCCATCAGTGAGTCGGAGTCCATAGGGGAGCAGTTCTTC	CAISESESIGEQFF
-	TRBJ1-6	14	TRBV27	-	TGTGCCAGCAGTCCCCAAGGGGGTGGTTCACCCCTCCACTTT	CASSPQGGGSPLHF
-	TRBJ1-1	14	TRBV5-1	few	TGCGCCAGCAGCTCCGCAGGGCTAAAGACTGAAGTTTTCTTT	CASSSAGLKTEVFF
-	TRBJ1-2	15	TRBV20-1	few	TGCAGTGCTACCACAAACCGGGAGTCAATCTATGGCTACACCTTC	CSATTNRESIYGYTF
-	TRBJ2-1	19	TRBV5-1	-	TGCGCCAGCAGTCGGAGCGGACTACGCCGTCTGAGCTCCTACAATGAGCAGTTCTTC	CASSRSGLRRLSSYNEQFF
-	TRBJ1-2	15	TRBV12-3/TRBV12-4	-	TGTGCCAGCAGTTTAGTCTTGAGGACAGTCTATGGCTACACCTTC	CASSLVLRTVYGYTF
-	TRBJ1-1	14	TRBV5-6	few	TGTGCCAGCAGCCAACCAACAGGGAACACTGAAGCTTTCTTT	CASSQPTGNTEAFF
-	TRBJ2-3	14	TRBV28	many	TGTGCCAGTACCGAACAGCTTCGCGGTGATACGCAGTATTTT	CASTEQLRGDTQYF
TRBD1	TRBJ2-1	15	TRBV6-2/TRBV6-3	many	TGTGCCAGCAGTTCCACGGGACAGGTCACCAATGAGCAGTTCTTC	CASSSTGQVTNEQFF
TRBD1	TRBJ1-5	16	TRBV5-6	-	TGTGCCAGCAGCGCCGCAGGGGGCCTGGGCAATCAGCCCCAGCATTTT	CASSAAGGLGNQPQHF
-	TRBJ1-3	14	TRBV19	many	TGTGCCAGCACCGAAGGGATGGGAGGAAACACCATATATTTT	CASTEGMGGNTIYF
TRBD2	TRBJ2-1	13	TRBV29-1	-	TGCAGCGTTGCTGGGGGGGAGAGCAATGAGCAGTTCTTC	CSVAGGESNEQFF
-	TRBJ2-1	15	TRBV20-1	many	TGCAGTGCTAGAGCCGGGGCAGGGTTATACAATGAGCAGTTCTTC	CSARAGAGLYNEQFF
TRBD1	TRBJ2-2	16	TRBV7-6	many	TGTGCCAGCAGCACTCAACAGGGGGTCGTCACCGGGGAGCTGTTTTTT	CASSTQQGVVTGELFF
-	TRBJ1-6	15	TRBV20-1	-	TGCAGTGCTCCAGTACAGGGCCTTGATAATTCACCCCTCCACTTT	CSAPVQGLDNSPLHF
TRBD1	TRBJ2-3	16	TRBV7-2	few	TGTGCCAGCAGCTTAGTTACAGGGGAACCGAGAGGTACGCAGTATTTT	CASSLVTGEPRGTQYF
-	TRBJ2-5	15	TRBV25-1	-	TGTGCCAGCAGTGAATTGGTTACAGGGCGAGAGACCCAGTACTTC	CASSELVTGRETQYF
-	TRBJ1-2	17	TRBV14	few	TGTGCCAGCAGCCCCAATGGGGCAGATCGGCGCCTTATGGGCTACACCTTC	CASSPNGADRRLMGYTF
-	TRBJ2-1	18	TRBV7-9	few	TGTGCCAGCAGCTTAGGGGGGACACCCGTGACTACATACAATGAGCAGTTCTTC	CASSLGGTPVTTYNEQFF
-	TRBJ2-2	14	TRBV11-3	-	TGTGCCAGCAGCTTCGGGACCCCGGGCCGGGAGCTGTTTTTT	CASSFGTPGRELFF
-	TRBJ2-3	15	TRBV9	-	TGTGCCAGCAGCCCCTGGAAGTCGGGCACAGATACGCAGTATTTT	CASSPWKSGTDTQYF
TRBD2	TRBJ2-7	16	TRBV6-2/TRBV6-3	-	TGTGCCAGCGGGACTAGCGGGAGTAGAACGGGCTACGAGCAGTACTTC	CASGTSGSRTGYEQYF
TRBD2	TRBJ2-3	17	TRBV7-2	few	TGTGCCAGCAGTGAATCATCGGCGGGAGTGAGCACAGATACGCAGTATTTT	CASSESSAGVSTDTQYF
-	TRBJ2-3	19	TRBV5-4	-	TGTGCCAGCAGCCGAGGGGGCTCAGCGGGAGTTCGTGGCACAGATACGCAGTATTTT	CASSRGGSAGVRGTDTQYF
TRBD2	TRBJ2-7	14	TRBV29-1	-	TGCAGCGTTGTTGGGAATAGCGGGACGGGGGAGCAGTACTTC	CSVVGNSGTGEQYF
-	TRBJ2-1	15	TRBV7-2	-	TGTGCCAGCAGCTTAGAGCCCTTAAGGGGCAATGAGCAGTTCTTC	CASSLEPLRGNEQFF
TRBD1	TRBJ1-5	15	TRBV27	-	TGTGCCAGCAGTTTATCAGGGACAGGGACTCAGCCCCAGCATTTT	CASSLSGTGTQPQHF
-	TRBJ2-4	16	TRBV5-4	many	TGTGCCAGCAGCTCCAATCATCCCGGACCCAAAAACATTCAGTACTTC	CASSSNHPGPKNIQYF
TRBD2	TRBJ2-4	13	TRBV9	-	TGTGCCAGCAGCCCCCGCGGGGGGTACATTCAGTACTTC	CASSPRGGYIQYF
-	TRBJ2-6	15	TRBV6-1	-	TGTGGCAGCAGTGAACAGGGATCTGGGGCCAACGTCCTGACTTTC	CGSSEQGSGANVLTF
-	TRBJ1-5	14	TRBV6-2/TRBV6-3	many	TGTGCCAGCAGTTACTCCCGGGAGTCCTCGGCCCAGCATTTT	CASSYSRESSAQHF
TRBD2	TRBJ2-7	16	TRBV5-8	-	TGTGCCAGCAGCTGGGCCGGGACTAGCGGATCCTACGAGCAGTACTTC	CASSWAGTSGSYEQYF
-	TRBJ2-4	14	TRBV28	-	TGTGCCACGCGACGGTTCGGGGCCAAAAACATTCAGTACTTC	CATRRFGAKNIQYF
-	TRBJ2-1	14	TRBV7-8	few	TGTGCCAGCAGCGGCAGGGGCTCTCGGAATGAGCAGCTCTTC	CASSGRGSRNEQLF
-	TRBJ2-1	15	TRBV28	many	TGTGCCAGCGGACAGGAGCGGGAGTTTTACAATGAGCAGTTCTTC	CASGQEREFYNEQFF
-	TRBJ2-3	17	TRBV7-2	-	TGTGCCAGCAGCTCCCCACGCGGACGGGGCTCCACAGATACGCAGTATTTT	CASSSPRGRGSTDTQYF
TRBD1	TRBJ1-1	15	TRBV20-1	-	TGCAGTGCCAGATTGACAGGGGGCGTGAACACTGAAGCTTTCTTT	CSARLTGGVNTEAFF
TRBD1	TRBJ2-1	15	TRBV10-3	many	TGTGCCATCACCGCCGGGACAGAAGCTTACAATGAGCAGTTCTTC	CAITAGTEAYNEQFF
TRBD1	TRBJ2-6	18	TRBV3-1	many	TGTGCCAGCAGCCCCTACCGGGACAGGGGGCGAGGGGCCAACGTCCTGACTTTC	CASSPYRDRGRGANVLTF
TRBD2	TRBJ2-4	16	TRBV11-2	many	TGTGCCAGCAGCTTAGAGAGACTAGCGGGAGCAAACATTCAGTACTTC	CASSLERLAGANIQYF
TRBD1	TRBJ1-2	15	TRBV7-2	once	TGTGCCAGCAGCTCTACTGGGACAGGGAACTATGGCTACACCTTC	CASSSTGTGNYGYTF
-	TRBJ1-2	15	TRBV5-6	many	TGTGCCAGCAGCTTGTTTCAGGGAAGGGCTCGGGGCTACACCTTC	CASSLFQGRARGYTF
TRBD2	TRBJ2-1	15	TRBV27	many	TGTGCCAGCAGTTCCACTAGCGGGGCCTACAATGAGCAGTTCTTC	CASSSTSGAYNEQFF
-	TRBJ1-1	15	TRBV15	-	TGTGCCACCTCCGGTGAGCAGGGCACAAACACTGAAGCTTTCTTT	CATSGEQGTNTEAFF
-	TRBJ1-1	14	TRBV5-6	few	TGTGCCAGCAGCTTAACCGGGATAAACACTGAAGCTTTCTTT	CASSLTGINTEAFF
-	TRBJ2-5	12	TRBV29-1	many	TGCAGCGTTGAGGATAATGGGGAGACCCAGTACTTC	CSVEDNGETQYF
-	TRBJ2-5	16	TRBV28	-	TGTGCCAGCAGTTTTTGGAGCCGGGACTCCCAAGAGACCCAGTACTTC	CASSFWSRDSQETQYF
-	TRBJ1-1	14	TRBV18	many	TGTGCCAGCGCAAGCAGGGGCTTGAACACTGAAGCTTTCTTT	CASASRGLNTEAFF